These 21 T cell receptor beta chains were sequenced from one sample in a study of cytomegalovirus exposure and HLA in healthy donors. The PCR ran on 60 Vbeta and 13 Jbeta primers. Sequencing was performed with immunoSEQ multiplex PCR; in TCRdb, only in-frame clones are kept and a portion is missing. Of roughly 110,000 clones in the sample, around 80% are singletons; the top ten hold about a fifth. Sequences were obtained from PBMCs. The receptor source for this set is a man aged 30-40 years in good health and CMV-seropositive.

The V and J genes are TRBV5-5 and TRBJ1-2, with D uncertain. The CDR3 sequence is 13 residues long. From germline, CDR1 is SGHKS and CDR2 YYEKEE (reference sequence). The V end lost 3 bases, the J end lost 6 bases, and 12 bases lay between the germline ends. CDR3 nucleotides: TGTGCCAGCAGCTGGGAAACCGGGGATGGCTACACCTTC. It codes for CASSWETGDGYTF. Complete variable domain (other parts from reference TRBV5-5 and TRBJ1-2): DAGVTQSPTHLIKTRGQQVTLRCSPISGHKSVSWYQQVLGQGPQFIFQYYEKEERGRGNFPDRFSARQFPNYSSELNVNALLLGDSALYLCASSWETGDGYTFGSGTRLTVV.

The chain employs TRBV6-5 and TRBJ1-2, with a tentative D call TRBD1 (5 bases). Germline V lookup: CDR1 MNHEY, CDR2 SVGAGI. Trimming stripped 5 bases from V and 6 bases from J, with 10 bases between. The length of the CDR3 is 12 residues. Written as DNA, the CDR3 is TGTGCCAGCAGTCGGGGGGGTGATGGCTACACCTTC. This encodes CASSRGGDGYTF.

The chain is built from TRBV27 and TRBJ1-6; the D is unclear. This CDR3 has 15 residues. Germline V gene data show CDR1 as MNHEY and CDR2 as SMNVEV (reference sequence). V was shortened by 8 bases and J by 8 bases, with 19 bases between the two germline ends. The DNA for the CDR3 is TGTGCCAGCGCGCTGCGGAGGTTTGGGGATTCACCCCTCCACTTT. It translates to CASALRRFGDSPLHF.

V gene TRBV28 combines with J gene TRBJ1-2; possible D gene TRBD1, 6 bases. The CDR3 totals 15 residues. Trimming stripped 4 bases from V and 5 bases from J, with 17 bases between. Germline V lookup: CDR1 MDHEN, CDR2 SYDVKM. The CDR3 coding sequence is TGTGCCAGCAGTTCCCCGGACAGTTTGGGGTATGGCTACACCTTC. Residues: CASSSPDSLGYGYTF.

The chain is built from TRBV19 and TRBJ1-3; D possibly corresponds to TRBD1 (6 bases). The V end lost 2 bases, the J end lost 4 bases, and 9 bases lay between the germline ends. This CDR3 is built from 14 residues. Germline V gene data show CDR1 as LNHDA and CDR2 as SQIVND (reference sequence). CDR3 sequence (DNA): TGTGCCAGTAGTATATCAGGGGCCGGAAACACCATATATTTT. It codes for CASSISGAGNTIYF.

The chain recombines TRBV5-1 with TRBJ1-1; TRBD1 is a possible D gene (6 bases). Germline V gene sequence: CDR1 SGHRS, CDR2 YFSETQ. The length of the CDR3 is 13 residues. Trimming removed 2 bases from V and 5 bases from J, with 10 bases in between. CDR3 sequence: CASSFTGRTEAFF. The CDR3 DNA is TGCGCCAGCAGCTTCACAGGGAGAACTGAAGCTTTCTTT.

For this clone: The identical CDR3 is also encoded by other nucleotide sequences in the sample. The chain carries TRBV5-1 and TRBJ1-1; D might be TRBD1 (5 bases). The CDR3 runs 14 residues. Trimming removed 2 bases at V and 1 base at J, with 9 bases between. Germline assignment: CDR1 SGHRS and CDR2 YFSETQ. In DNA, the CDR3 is TGCGCCAGCAGCTTTGACGGGGGGAACACTGAAGCTTTCTTT. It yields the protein CASSFDGGNTEAFF.

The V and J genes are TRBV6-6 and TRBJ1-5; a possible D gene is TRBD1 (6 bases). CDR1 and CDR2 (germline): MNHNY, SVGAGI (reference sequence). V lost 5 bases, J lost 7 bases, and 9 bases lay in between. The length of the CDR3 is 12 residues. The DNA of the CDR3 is TGTGCCAGCAGTGGACAGACCCAGCCCCAGCATTTT. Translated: CASSGQTQPQHF.

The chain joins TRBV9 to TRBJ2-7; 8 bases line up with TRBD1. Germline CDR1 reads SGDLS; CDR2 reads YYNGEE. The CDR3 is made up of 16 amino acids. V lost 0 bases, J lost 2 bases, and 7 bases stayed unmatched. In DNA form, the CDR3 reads TGTGCCAGCAGCGTAGGCGATGGACAGGGCGCCTACGAGCAGTACTTC. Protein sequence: CASSVGDGQGAYEQYF.

The CDR3 DNA reads TGCGCCAGGGACTATCGGGACCACAGCGAGCAGTACGTC. Protein product: CARDYRDHSEQYV. The chain uses TRBV5-1 and TRBJ2-7, with D possibly being TRBD2 (6 bases). V was clipped by 8 bases and J by 6 bases, with 18 bases between them. Germline-derived CDR1 and CDR2 are SGHRS and YFSETQ. CDR3 length: 13 amino acids.

CDR3 in DNA: TGTGCCAGAAGCTTGGCCCGTACCGGGACTACTCCCTACGAGCAGTACGTC. Protein: CARSLARTGTTPYEQYV. This chain uses TRBV5-3 with TRBJ2-7; 7 bases map to TRBD2. TRBV5-3 has ORF status, its function being uncertain. V trimming: 0 bases; J trimming: 2 bases; junction bases outside the gene matches: 11. This CDR3 comprises 17 residues.

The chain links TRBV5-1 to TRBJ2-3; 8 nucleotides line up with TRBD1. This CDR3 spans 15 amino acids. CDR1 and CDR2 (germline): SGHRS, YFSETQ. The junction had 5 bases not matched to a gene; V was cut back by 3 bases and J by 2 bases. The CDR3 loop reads CASSWGQGATDTQYF. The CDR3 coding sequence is TGCGCCAGCAGCTGGGGTCAGGGGGCCACAGATACGCAGTATTTT.

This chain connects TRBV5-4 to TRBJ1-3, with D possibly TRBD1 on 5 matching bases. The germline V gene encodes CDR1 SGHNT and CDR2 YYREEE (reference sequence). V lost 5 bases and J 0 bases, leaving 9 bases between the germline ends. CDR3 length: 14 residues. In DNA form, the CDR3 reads TGTGCCAGCAGTCGGGGGTCCTCTGGAAACACCATATATTTT. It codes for CASSRGSSGNTIYF.

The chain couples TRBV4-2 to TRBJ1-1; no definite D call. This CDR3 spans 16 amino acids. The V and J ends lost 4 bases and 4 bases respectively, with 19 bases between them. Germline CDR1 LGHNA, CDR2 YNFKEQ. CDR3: CASSRRQRGLSTEAFF. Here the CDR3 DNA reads TGTGCCAGCAGCCGGAGACAACGAGGGCTGAGCACTGAAGCTTTCTTT.

The CDR3 loop reads CASSSLRAGNTIYF. CDR3 nucleotide sequence: TGTGCCAGCAGCTCACTCAGGGCTGGAAACACCATATATTTT. The V call is TRBV5-6, the J call TRBJ1-3, with a weak D call TRBD1 (5 bases). Trimming removed 3 bases at V and 2 bases at J, with 9 bases between. Germline V gives CDR1 SGHDT, CDR2 YYEEEE. This CDR3 region has 14 residues. Using reference TRBV5-6 and TRBJ1-3 for the parts outside the CDR3, the full variable domain is DAGVTQSPTHLIKTRGQQVTLRCSPKSGHDTVSWYQQALGQGPQFIFQYYEEEERQRGNFPDRFSGHQFPNYSSELNVNALLLGDSALYLCASSSLRAGNTIYFGEGSWLTVV.

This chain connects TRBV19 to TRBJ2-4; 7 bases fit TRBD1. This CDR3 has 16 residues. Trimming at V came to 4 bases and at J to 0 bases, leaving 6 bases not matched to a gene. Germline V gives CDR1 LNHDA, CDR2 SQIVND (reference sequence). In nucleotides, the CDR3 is TGTGCCAGTAGTACCCCGAGGACAGGAGCCAAAAACATTCAGTACTTC. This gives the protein CASSTPRTGAKNIQYF. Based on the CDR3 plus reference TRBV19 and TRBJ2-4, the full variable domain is DGGITQSPKYLFRKEGQNVTLSCEQNLNHDAMYWYRQDPGQGLRLIYYSQIVNDFQKGDIAEGYSVSREKKESFPLTVTSAQKNPTAFYLCASSTPRTGAKNIQYFGAGTRLSVL.

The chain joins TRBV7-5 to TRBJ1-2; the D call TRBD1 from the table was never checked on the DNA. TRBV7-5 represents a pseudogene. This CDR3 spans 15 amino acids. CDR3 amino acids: CVRSPGGQGACGYTF. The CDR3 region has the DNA TGTGTCAGAAGCCCAGGGGGACAGGGGGCCTGTGGCTACACCTTC.

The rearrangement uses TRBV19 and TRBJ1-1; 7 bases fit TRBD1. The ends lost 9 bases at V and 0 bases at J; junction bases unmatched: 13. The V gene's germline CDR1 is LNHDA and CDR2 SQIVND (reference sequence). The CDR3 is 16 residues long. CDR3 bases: TGTGCCAGCTCCGCTTGGACAGGTAGCGTGAACACTGAAGCTTTCTTT. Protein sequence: CASSAWTGSVNTEAFF. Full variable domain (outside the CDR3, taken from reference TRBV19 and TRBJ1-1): DGGITQSPKYLFRKEGQNVTLSCEQNLNHDAMYWYRQDPGQGLRLIYYSQIVNDFQKGDIAEGYSVSREKKESFPLTVTSAQKNPTAFYLCASSAWTGSVNTEAFFGQGTRLTVV.

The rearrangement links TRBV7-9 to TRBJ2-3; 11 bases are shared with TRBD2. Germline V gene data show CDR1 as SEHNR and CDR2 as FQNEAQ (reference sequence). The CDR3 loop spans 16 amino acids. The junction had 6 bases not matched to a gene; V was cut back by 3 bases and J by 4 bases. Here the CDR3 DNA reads TGTGCCAGCAGCTTTAGCACTAGCGGGAGAGCAGATACGCAGTATTTT. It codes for CASSFSTSGRADTQYF.

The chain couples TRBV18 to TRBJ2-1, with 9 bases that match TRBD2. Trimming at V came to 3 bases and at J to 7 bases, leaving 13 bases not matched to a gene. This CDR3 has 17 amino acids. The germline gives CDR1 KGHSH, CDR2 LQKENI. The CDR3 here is CASSPPLGLAGRNEQFF. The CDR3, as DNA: TGTGCCAGCTCACCCCCATTGGGGCTAGCGGGAAGGAATGAGCAGTTCTTC.

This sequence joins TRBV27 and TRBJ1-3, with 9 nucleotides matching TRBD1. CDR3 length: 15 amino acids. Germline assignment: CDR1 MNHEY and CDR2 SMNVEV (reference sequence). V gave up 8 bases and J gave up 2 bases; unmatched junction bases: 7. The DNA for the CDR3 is TGTGCCAGCTCATCTAGGGACAGGGCTGGAAACACCATATATTTT. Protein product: CASSSRDRAGNTIYF.